This T cell receptor (beta chain) was identified during a study of OX40 agonist ivuxolimab in advanced cancers. The germline CDR1 and CDR2 sequences are MNHEY and SMNVEV (reference sequence). This CDR3 has 14 amino acids. The V and J ends lost 5 bases and 5 bases respectively, with 10 bases between them. This clone was found once. TCRdb's copy holds only in-frame clones and misses some; the assay was immunoSEQ multiplex PCR. The sample holds about 74,000 clones, roughly 83% seen once. V and J are TRBV27 and TRBJ1-6; D call uncertain. The source of this sequence is an adult with an advanced solid tumor such as melanoma, head and neck, liver or kidney cancer. The source material was CD4+ or CD8+ T cells sorted from blood, sampled in a trial of the OX40 agonist ivuxolimab. CDR3 amino acids: CASSARADNSPLHF. The CDR3 bases are TGTGCCAGCAGTGCCCGGGCAGATAATTCACCCCTCCACTTT.